This note documents a single T cell receptor (beta chain) sequence. The antigen is unknown. The time point: neoterminal ileum biopsy at postoperative endoscopy, about 6 months after surgery. The data were taken from a study of T cell repertoires in ileal Crohn's disease. Across the whole study: M6 samples are neoterminal ileum biopsies from postoperative colonoscopy. Study results and limitations: Clonal expansions were more frequent in active smokers than non-smokers at surgery. Endoscopy was done a median around 7.5 months after surgery.

Per sample, approximately 550 nanograms of biopsy DNA were TCRB immunosequenced. Repertoires were generated with immunoSEQ multiplex PCR, while TCRdb's copy carries only in-frame clones and drops some. The sample records 2,500 to 3,500 clones, about 86% being singletons. Trimming removed 6 bases from V and 0 bases from J, with 9 bases in between. The CDR3 is made up of 13 amino acids. Germline V gene sequence: CDR1 ENHRY, CDR2 SYGVKD. The sequencing sample was made of ileal tissue. The clonotype comes from an adult with Crohn's disease. The chain has TRBV10-3 and TRBJ2-7, with D maybe TRBD1 (6 bases). CDR3 in amino acids: CAISRTDSYEQYF. The CDR3 DNA reads as TGTGCCATCAGCAGGACAGACTCCTACGAGCAGTACTTC.